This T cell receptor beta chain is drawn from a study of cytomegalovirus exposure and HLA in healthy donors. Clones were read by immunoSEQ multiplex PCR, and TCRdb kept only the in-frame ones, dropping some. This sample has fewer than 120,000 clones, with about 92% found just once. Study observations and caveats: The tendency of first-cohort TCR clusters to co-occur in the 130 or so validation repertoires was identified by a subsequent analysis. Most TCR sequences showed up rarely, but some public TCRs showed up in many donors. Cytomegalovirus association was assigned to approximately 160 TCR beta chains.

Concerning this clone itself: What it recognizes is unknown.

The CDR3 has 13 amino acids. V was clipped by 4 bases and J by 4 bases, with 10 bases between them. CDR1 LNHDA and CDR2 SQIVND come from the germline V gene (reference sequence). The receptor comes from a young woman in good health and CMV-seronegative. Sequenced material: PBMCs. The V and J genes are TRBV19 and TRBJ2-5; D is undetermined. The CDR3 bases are TGTGCCAGTAGTACCCGCCGGGTAGAGACCCAGTACTTC. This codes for CASSTRRVETQYF.